This T cell receptor beta chain was identified in a study of cytomegalovirus exposure and HLA in healthy donors. Study-wide results and limits: A list of approximately 160 TCR beta chains associated with cytomegalovirus was given. On later analysis, the bulk of CMV-associated TCR beta chains appeared to be HLA-restricted. For most TCR sequences rarity was the rule, although some public TCRs occurred in many donors.

Nominally healthy donors provided the samples, though records likely missed some immune exposures. This CDR3 is 13 amino acids long. V was trimmed by 5 bases and J by 6 bases, leaving 14 bases between them. CDR1 and CDR2 from the germline V gene are SGHKS and YYEKEE (reference sequence). In the case of this clone: The antigen is unknown.

The PCR used 60 Vbeta and 13 Jbeta primers. Libraries were prepared by immunoSEQ multiplex PCR; TCRdb keeps only in-frame clonotypes and omits some of them. The sample has fewer than 60,000 clones; 70% to 85% are singletons. The receptor was derived from a man in his fifties or sixties in good health and CMV-seronegative. This chain connects TRBV5-5 to TRBJ1-1, with D perhaps matching TRBD1 (5 bases). Material: PBMCs. The CDR3: CASSLEWGAEAFF. The CDR3 DNA follows: TGTGCCAGCAGTCTGGAATGGGGGGCTGAAGCTTTCTTT. The full variable domain, in which reference TRBV5-5 and TRBJ1-1 provide the parts outside the CDR3, is DAGVTQSPTHLIKTRGQQVTLRCSPISGHKSVSWYQQVLGQGPQFIFQYYEKEERGRGNFPDRFSARQFPNYSSELNVNALLLGDSALYLCASSLEWGAEAFFGQGTRLTVV.